The 5 T cell receptor beta chains given below trace back to one sample, sequenced in a study of CD8+ T cells in alopecia areata. cDNA reverse transcribed from extracted RNA served as the sequencing template. TCRdb's table, derived via immunoSEQ multiplex PCR, lists solely in-frame clones and lacks some. This table has under 35,000 clones, roughly 80% appearing once. Sequencing was performed on NKG2D-low CD8+ T cells sorted from blood. These TCRs come from a human donor with alopecia areata.

V and J are TRBV28 and TRBJ2-5; 7 bases map to TRBD2. The CDR3 is 15 residues long. CDR1 and CDR2 from the germline V gene are MDHEN and SYDVKM. J was trimmed by 2 bases and V by 6 bases; bases with no gene match: 9. The CDR3: CASRPLAELQETQYF. The CDR3 region has the DNA TGTGCCAGCAGGCCCCTAGCGGAGCTTCAAGAGACCCAGTACTTC.

The chain has TRBV29-1 and TRBJ2-7, with D possibly being TRBD1 (6 bases). The germline V and J ends were trimmed by 5 bases and 5 bases, with 10 bases remaining between them. This CDR3 comprises 11 residues. Germline V lookup: CDR1 SQVTM, CDR2 ANQGSEA. The CDR3 DNA follows: TGCAGCGTTAACCAGGGGAACGAGCAGTACTTC. Translating gives CSVNQGNEQYF.

This clone has a handful of counts. J is TRBJ2-7 and V is TRBV2; 7 bases align to TRBD1. Germline trimming cut 2 bases from V and 6 bases from J; bases unmatched to any gene: 10. Germline-derived CDR1 and CDR2 are SNHLY and FYNNEI. CDR3 length equals 15 residues. CDR3 DNA: TGTGCCAGCAGTGAAACCGGGACAGAGGTGGGCGAGCAGTACTTC. It encodes CASSETGTEVGEQYF.

This clone was detected only once. The chain couples TRBV28 to TRBJ1-2; 9 bases align to TRBD1. The CDR3 is 15 residues long. Trimming took 6 bases from V and 4 from J; bases not matched to a gene: 9. Germline CDR1 is MDHEN and CDR2 is SYDVKM. The CDR3 bases are TGTGCCAGCAGAGCGACAGGGACAGGGTTCTATGGCTACACCTTC. Translated: CASRATGTGFYGYTF.

The chain couples TRBV5-1 to TRBJ2-7; D is possibly TRBD1 (5 bases). Germline assignment: CDR1 SGHRS and CDR2 YFSETQ. CDR3 length: 13 amino acids. The V end was cut by 5 bases, the J end by 6 bases, with 15 bases between. CDR3 amino acids: CASSWSGRGEQYF. The CDR3 DNA sequence: TGCGCCAGCAGTTGGTCAGGAAGGGGCGAGCAGTACTTC.